A selection of T cell receptor beta chains follows, all from one sample in a study of vaccination effects on CD4 cells after COVID-19. No antigens are known for them. The repertoire was sequenced with immunoSEQ multiplex PCR; TCRdb's copy has only in-frame clones and lacks some. This table has 70,000 to 85,000 clones, around 77% appearing once. The sequenced sample was CD4+ T cells from PBMCs cultured without peptide, obtained before COVID-19 vaccination. These receptors came from a human donor who received a COVID-19 vaccine. The CDR3 runs from the conserved cysteine through the conserved F or W. A D gene is named only where the DNA matches it firmly. Size is stated for part of the rows, as once, few or many counts, or as a class when the clone is expanded.

cdr3_aa: CASSQPTEVKNSPLHF
cdr3_nt: TGCGCCAGCAGCCAACCGACAGAGGTGAAGAATTCACCCCTCCACTTT
j_call: TRBJ1-6
v_call: TRBV4-1
d_call: -
clone_size: few

cdr3_aa: CASSQMGGDQPQHF
cdr3_nt: TGTGCCAGCAGCCAGATGGGAGGGGATCAGCCCCAGCATTTT
j_call: TRBJ1-5
v_call: TRBV3-1/TRBV3-2
d_call: -
clone_size: -

cdr3_aa: CAISVSTGAGNEQFF
cdr3_nt: TGTGCCATCAGTGTCTCGACAGGGGCAGGCAATGAGCAGTTCTTC
j_call: TRBJ2-1
v_call: TRBV10-3
d_call: TRBD1
clone_size: -

cdr3_aa: CASSRRQGGSDGYTF
cdr3_nt: TGTGCCAGCAGCCGGCGACAGGGTGGATCGGATGGCTACACCTTC
j_call: TRBJ1-2
v_call: TRBV7-2
d_call: TRBD1
clone_size: few

cdr3_aa: CASSLTRGTEAFF
cdr3_nt: TGCGCCAGCAGCTTGACCAGGGGCACTGAAGCTTTCTTT
j_call: TRBJ1-1
v_call: TRBV5-1
d_call: -
clone_size: -

cdr3_aa: CASTDRKTSDGTEAFF
cdr3_nt: TGTGCCAGTACCGACCGGAAGACCTCCGATGGGACTGAAGCTTTCTTT
j_call: TRBJ1-1
v_call: TRBV19
d_call: -
clone_size: -

cdr3_aa: CASSLEVGSNTGELFF
cdr3_nt: TGCGCCAGCAGCTTGGAGGTGGGGTCGAACACCGGGGAGCTGTTTTTT
j_call: TRBJ2-2
v_call: TRBV5-1
d_call: -
clone_size: -

cdr3_aa: CSVGRGNTEAFF
cdr3_nt: TGCAGCGTCGGTAGGGGTAACACTGAAGCTTTCTTT
j_call: TRBJ1-1
v_call: TRBV29-1
d_call: -
clone_size: -

cdr3_aa: CAISERGSYEKLFF
cdr3_nt: TGTGCCATCAGTGAGCGGGGGTCGTACGAAAAACTGTTTTTT
j_call: TRBJ1-4
v_call: TRBV10-3
d_call: -
clone_size: -

cdr3_aa: CASSLDTSGGISEQFF
cdr3_nt: TGCGCCAGCAGCTTGGATACTAGCGGGGGAATCAGCGAGCAGTTCTTC
j_call: TRBJ2-1
v_call: TRBV5-1
d_call: TRBD2
clone_size: -

cdr3_aa: CASSLLTGALNTEAFF
cdr3_nt: TGCGCCAGCAGCTTGCTAACAGGGGCGTTGAACACTGAAGCTTTCTTT
j_call: TRBJ1-1
v_call: TRBV5-1
d_call: TRBD1
clone_size: once

cdr3_aa: CASSQPGTGRSGYTF
cdr3_nt: TGCGCCAGCAGCCAACCCGGGACAGGAAGGTCTGGCTACACCTTC
j_call: TRBJ1-2
v_call: TRBV4-1
d_call: TRBD1
clone_size: few

cdr3_aa: CASSPTGDGYTF
cdr3_nt: TGTGCCAGCTCACCTACAGGGGACGGCTACACCTTC
j_call: TRBJ1-2
v_call: TRBV18
d_call: TRBD1
clone_size: once

cdr3_aa: CASTRGSSSGNTIYF
cdr3_nt: TGTGCCAGCACCAGAGGGTCATCCTCTGGAAACACCATATATTTT
j_call: TRBJ1-3
v_call: TRBV6-5
d_call: -
clone_size: -

cdr3_aa: CASSAALGLAGRQFF
cdr3_nt: TGTGCCAGCAGCGCGGCCTTGGGACTAGCGGGGCGGCAGTTCTTC
j_call: TRBJ2-1
v_call: TRBV7-2
d_call: TRBD2
clone_size: few

cdr3_aa: CASSTEDSGNTIYF
cdr3_nt: TGTGCCAGCAGTACGGAGGACTCTGGAAACACCATATATTTT
j_call: TRBJ1-3
v_call: TRBV9
d_call: -
clone_size: -

cdr3_aa: CASSQDLGGDEFF
cdr3_nt: TGCGCCAGCAGCCAAGATCTAGGCGGGGACGAGTTCTTC
j_call: TRBJ2-1
v_call: TRBV4-3
d_call: -
clone_size: -

cdr3_aa: CATGKEETQYF
cdr3_nt: TGTGCCACCGGCAAAGAAGAGACCCAGTACTTC
j_call: TRBJ2-5
v_call: TRBV24-1
d_call: -
clone_size: few

cdr3_aa: CASAPRNLNTEAFF
cdr3_nt: TGTGCCAGCGCCCCAAGAAATCTGAACACTGAAGCTTTCTTT
j_call: TRBJ1-1
v_call: TRBV2
d_call: -
clone_size: -

cdr3_aa: CASSLLSRINYNEQFF
cdr3_nt: TGTGCCAGCAGTTTATTGAGTCGGATTAACTACAATGAGCAGTTCTTC
j_call: TRBJ2-1
v_call: TRBV28
d_call: -
clone_size: -